A selection of T cell receptor beta chains follows, all from one sample in a study of shared clonotypes between healthy human individuals. The repertoire was sequenced with immunoSEQ multiplex PCR; TCRdb's copy has only in-frame clones and lacks some. The data contain 2 million to 3 million clones, 90% to 95% of them seen just once; the ten biggest clones take up 0.35% to 0.45%. Sequencing input: naive CD4+ T cells from PBMCs. These receptors all stem from a young man in good health. Some clones in this sample may be carry-over from other donors' samples. The CDR3 runs from the conserved cysteine through the conserved F or W. Each record gives: clone size, J gene, V gene, D gene, CDR3 protein, CDR3 DNA. The D gene is left open where the match is weak. A clone size is listed for some rows: how often the clone was seen (once, few, many), or a class if it is expanded.

clone size: .; J gene: TRBJ1-2; V gene: TRBV4-3; D gene: .; CDR3 protein: CASSQGIYGYTF; CDR3 DNA: TGCGCCAGCAGCCAAGGTATCTATGGCTACACCTTC
clone size: .; J gene: TRBJ2-7; V gene: TRBV28; D gene: .; CDR3 protein: CASATGGYEQYF; CDR3 DNA: TGTGCCAGCGCAACCGGGGGTTACGAGCAGTACTTC
clone size: .; J gene: TRBJ2-7; V gene: TRBV5-1; D gene: .; CDR3 protein: CASSPGAASYEQYF; CDR3 DNA: TGCGCCAGCAGCCCTGGGGCGGCCTCCTACGAGCAGTACTTC
clone size: .; J gene: TRBJ2-7; V gene: TRBV5-1; D gene: .; CDR3 protein: CASSLVGSPYEQYF; CDR3 DNA: TGCGCCAGCAGCTTGGTCGGAAGCCCCTACGAGCAGTACTTC
clone size: .; J gene: TRBJ2-1; V gene: TRBV19; D gene: TRBD2; CDR3 protein: CASSNPGLGSYNEQFF; CDR3 DNA: TGTGCCAGTAGTAACCCGGGACTAGGATCCTACAATGAGCAGTTCTTC
clone size: .; J gene: TRBJ1-2; V gene: TRBV5-5; D gene: .; CDR3 protein: CASSNQGLSTYGYTF; CDR3 DNA: TGTGCCAGCAGCAATCAGGGACTCTCAACATATGGCTACACCTTC
clone size: .; J gene: TRBJ2-7; V gene: TRBV25-1; D gene: .; CDR3 protein: CASSGQGYEQYF; CDR3 DNA: TGTGCCAGCAGTGGGCAGGGCTACGAGCAGTACTTC
clone size: .; J gene: TRBJ2-3; V gene: TRBV4-2; D gene: TRBD1; CDR3 protein: CASSQDPGQGAVDTQYF; CDR3 DNA: TGTGCCAGCAGCCAAGATCCCGGACAGGGGGCCGTAGATACGCAGTATTTT
clone size: .; J gene: TRBJ1-2; V gene: TRBV19; D gene: .; CDR3 protein: CASKREGPTNYGYTF; CDR3 DNA: TGTGCCAGCAAACGGGAGGGACCTACTAACTATGGCTACACCTTC
clone size: .; J gene: TRBJ2-1; V gene: TRBV7-9; D gene: TRBD2; CDR3 protein: CASRLPSLAGARQFF; CDR3 DNA: TGTGCCAGCAGGCTCCCATCATTAGCGGGAGCGAGGCAGTTCTTC
clone size: once; J gene: TRBJ2-2; V gene: TRBV5-1; D gene: .; CDR3 protein: CASSPRPGSTGELFF; CDR3 DNA: TGCGCCAGCAGCCCCCGGCCGGGGTCCACCGGGGAGCTGTTTTTT
clone size: once; J gene: TRBJ2-7; V gene: TRBV28; D gene: TRBD2; CDR3 protein: CASSLGPSGYPSSYEQYF; CDR3 DNA: TGTGCCAGCAGTTTAGGGCCTAGCGGGTACCCCAGCTCCTACGAGCAGTACTTC
clone size: .; J gene: TRBJ1-4; V gene: TRBV19; D gene: .; CDR3 protein: CASSTRRATNEKLFF; CDR3 DNA: TGTGCCAGTAGTACCAGAAGAGCAACTAATGAAAAACTGTTTTTT
clone size: .; J gene: TRBJ2-7; V gene: TRBV4-2; D gene: .; CDR3 protein: CASSPKAGIVYEQYF; CDR3 DNA: TGTGCCAGCAGCCCTAAAGCCGGGATCGTCTACGAGCAGTACTTC
clone size: .; J gene: TRBJ1-5; V gene: TRBV5-5; D gene: .; CDR3 protein: CASSLLAGTNQPQHF; CDR3 DNA: TGTGCCAGCAGCCTGCTTGCAGGGACAAATCAGCCCCAGCATTTT
clone size: .; J gene: TRBJ1-1; V gene: TRBV6-5; D gene: .; CDR3 protein: CASCEWGGTEAFF; CDR3 DNA: TGTGCCAGCTGCGAATGGGGAGGCACTGAAGCTTTCTTT
clone size: .; J gene: TRBJ1-4; V gene: TRBV5-1; D gene: .; CDR3 protein: CASSLGTVNEKLFF; CDR3 DNA: TGCGCCAGCAGCTTGGGTACAGTTAATGAAAAACTGTTTTTT
clone size: .; J gene: TRBJ2-2; V gene: TRBV5-1; D gene: TRBD2; CDR3 protein: CASSRTSGKLNTGELFF; CDR3 DNA: TGCGCCAGCAGCCGGACTAGCGGGAAGTTAAACACCGGGGAGCTGTTTTTT
clone size: .; J gene: TRBJ2-5; V gene: TRBV20-1; D gene: .; CDR3 protein: CSAPPLKTQYF; CDR3 DNA: TGCAGTGCTCCCCCACTTAAGACCCAGTACTTC
clone size: .; J gene: TRBJ2-2; V gene: TRBV4-2; D gene: TRBD2; CDR3 protein: CASSQDRGSGRAGGELFF; CDR3 DNA: TGTGCCAGCAGCCAAGATAGGGGTAGCGGGAGGGCCGGCGGGGAGCTGTTTTTT
clone size: .; J gene: TRBJ2-5; V gene: TRBV5-6; D gene: .; CDR3 protein: CASSSARGVETQYF; CDR3 DNA: TGTGCCAGCAGCTCTGCTAGAGGGGTGGAGACCCAGTACTTC
clone size: .; J gene: TRBJ1-1; V gene: TRBV7-2; D gene: .; CDR3 protein: CASSHGRPNTEAFF; CDR3 DNA: TGTGCCAGCAGCCACGGGCGACCCAACACTGAAGCTTTCTTT
clone size: .; J gene: TRBJ1-5; V gene: TRBV28; D gene: .; CDR3 protein: CASQEEGNQPQHF; CDR3 DNA: TGTGCCAGCCAAGAGGAGGGGAATCAGCCCCAGCATTTT
clone size: .; J gene: TRBJ1-4; V gene: TRBV5-1; D gene: .; CDR3 protein: CASSLGAGNEELFF; CDR3 DNA: TGCGCCAGCAGCTTGGGGGCGGGTAATGAGGAACTGTTTTTT
clone size: .; J gene: TRBJ2-5; V gene: TRBV28; D gene: TRBD2; CDR3 protein: CASSLIDGRVQETQYF; CDR3 DNA: TGTGCCAGCAGTTTAATAGACGGGAGGGTTCAGGAGACCCAGTACTTC
clone size: .; J gene: TRBJ2-1; V gene: TRBV25-1; D gene: TRBD2; CDR3 protein: CASSHSGVINNEQFF; CDR3 DNA: TGTGCCAGCAGTCATAGCGGGGTGATTAACAATGAGCAGTTCTTC
clone size: .; J gene: TRBJ1-5; V gene: TRBV7-9; D gene: .; CDR3 protein: CASSSGQPYSNQPQHF; CDR3 DNA: TGTGCCAGCAGCTCCGGACAGCCTTATAGCAATCAGCCCCAGCATTTT
clone size: .; J gene: TRBJ1-2; V gene: TRBV2; D gene: .; CDR3 protein: CASIRGRLEGYTF; CDR3 DNA: TGTGCCAGCATACGGGGGCGACTGGAAGGCTACACCTTC
clone size: .; J gene: TRBJ2-7; V gene: TRBV7-2; D gene: TRBD2; CDR3 protein: CASSLQLAGDYEQYF; CDR3 DNA: TGTGCCAGCAGCTTGCAACTAGCGGGAGACTACGAGCAGTACTTC
clone size: .; J gene: TRBJ1-5; V gene: TRBV28; D gene: .; CDR3 protein: CASNNPDGRNQPQHF; CDR3 DNA: TGTGCCAGCAATAACCCGGACGGGCGCAATCAGCCCCAGCATTTT
clone size: .; J gene: TRBJ2-7; V gene: TRBV27; D gene: TRBD1; CDR3 protein: CASKTSPGQGYEQYF; CDR3 DNA: TGTGCCAGCAAGACGTCTCCGGGACAGGGGTACGAGCAGTACTTC
clone size: .; J gene: TRBJ1-5; V gene: TRBV21-1; D gene: .; CDR3 protein: CASSKVRTDLEPQHF; CDR3 DNA: TGTGCCAGCAGCAAAGTTCGGACAGACTTAGAGCCCCAGCATTTT
clone size: .; J gene: TRBJ2-1; V gene: TRBV5-4; D gene: .; CDR3 protein: CASSLVGAKEFF; CDR3 DNA: TGTGCCAGCAGCTTGGTAGGGGCTAAAGAGTTCTTC
clone size: .; J gene: TRBJ1-1; V gene: TRBV28; D gene: TRBD1; CDR3 protein: CASILQGDTEAFF; CDR3 DNA: TGTGCCAGCATCCTACAGGGGGACACTGAAGCTTTCTTT
clone size: once; J gene: TRBJ1-2; V gene: TRBV9; D gene: TRBD1; CDR3 protein: CASSVARTGGGYGYTF; CDR3 DNA: TGTGCCAGCAGCGTAGCAAGGACAGGGGGCGGCTATGGCTACACCTTC